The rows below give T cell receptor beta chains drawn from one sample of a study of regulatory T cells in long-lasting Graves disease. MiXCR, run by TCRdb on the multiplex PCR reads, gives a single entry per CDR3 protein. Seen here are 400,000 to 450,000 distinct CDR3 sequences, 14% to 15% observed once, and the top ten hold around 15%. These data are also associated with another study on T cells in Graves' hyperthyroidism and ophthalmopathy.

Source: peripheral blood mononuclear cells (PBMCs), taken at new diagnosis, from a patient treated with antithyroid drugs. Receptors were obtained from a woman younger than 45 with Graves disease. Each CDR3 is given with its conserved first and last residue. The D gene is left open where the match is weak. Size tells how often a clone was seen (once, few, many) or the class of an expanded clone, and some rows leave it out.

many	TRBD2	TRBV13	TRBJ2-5	TGTGCCAGCAGCTCGGCTAGCGGGAGGGCCCAAGAGACCCAGTACTTC	CASSSASGRAQETQYF
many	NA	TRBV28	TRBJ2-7	TGTGCCAGCAGTTTGTGGCAGTCCTACGAGCAGTACTTC	CASSLWQSYEQYF
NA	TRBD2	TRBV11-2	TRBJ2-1	TGTGCCAGCAGCTTGAGACCAGCGGGAGTAGGGGGCTACAATGAGCAGTTCTTC	CASSLRPAGVGGYNEQFF
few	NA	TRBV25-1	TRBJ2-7	TGTGCCAGCAGTGATAACTTATCCTACGAGCAGTACTTC	CASSDNLSYEQYF
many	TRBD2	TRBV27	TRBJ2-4	TGTGCCAGCAGTTCCTACAGCGGGAGCCTAGCCAAAAACATTCAGTACTTC	CASSSYSGSLAKNIQYF
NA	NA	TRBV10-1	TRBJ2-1	TGCGCCAGCAGTGACCCCTCGGGAGAGGTGGGGAATGAGCAGTTCTTC	CASSDPSGEVGNEQFF
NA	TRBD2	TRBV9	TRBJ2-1	TGTGCCAGCAGCGCGGTCCTAGCGGGAACGGGTGAGCAGTTCTTC	CASSAVLAGTGEQFF
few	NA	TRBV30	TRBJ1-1	TGTGCCTGGGGTGTCCCCCTCCGGCGGGGGCGAGCTTTCTTT	CAWGVPLRRGRAFF
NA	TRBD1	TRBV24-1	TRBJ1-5	TGTGCCACCAGTGATTGGGCCCCGGGACAGTGGGCGCGAGCTCAGCCCCAGCATTTT	CATSDWAPGQWARAQPQHF
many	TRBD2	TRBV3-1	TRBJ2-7	TGTGCCAGCAGCCACCGAGGGATAGCGGGAGGTTCCTACGAGCAGTACTTC	CASSHRGIAGGSYEQYF
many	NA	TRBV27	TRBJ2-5	TGTGCCAGCAGTACGATGACAGGCCAAGAGACCCAGTACTTC	CASSTMTGQETQYF
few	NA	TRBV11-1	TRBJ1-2	TGTGCCAGCAGCTTTGGGTCCCCCGGCTATGGCTACACCTTC	CASSFGSPGYGYTF
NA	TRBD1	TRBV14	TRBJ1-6	TGTGCCAGCAGCCACCTGGGGGGACAGGGCAAATCACCCCTCCACTTT	CASSHLGGQGKSPLHF
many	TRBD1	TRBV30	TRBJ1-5	TGTGCCTGGAGTCGACAGGGTAACTCGCCCCAGCATTTT	CAWSRQGNSPQHF
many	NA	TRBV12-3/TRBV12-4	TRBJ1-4	TGTGCCAGCAGTTTGAGGGACGGGAGAGGAAAACTGTTTTTT	CASSLRDGRGKLFF
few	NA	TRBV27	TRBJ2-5	TGTGCCAGCAGTCCGCAGCCCCTAGGGAAGACCCAGTACTTC	CASSPQPLGKTQYF
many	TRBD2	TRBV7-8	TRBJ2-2	TGTGCCAGCAGCTTACGGACTAGCGGGATGAACACCGGGGAGCTGTTTTTT	CASSLRTSGMNTGELFF
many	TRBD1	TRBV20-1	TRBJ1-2	TGCAGTCCAAAGGGACAGGCCTTCAACTATGGCTACACCTTC	CSPKGQAFNYGYTF
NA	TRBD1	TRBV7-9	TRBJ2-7	TGTGCCAGCAGCTGGGACAGGGGGCTCCTCAAGACCTACGAGCAGTACTTC	CASSWDRGLLKTYEQYF
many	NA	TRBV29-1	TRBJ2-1	TGCAGCGTTTCCCGACGGATCTCCTACAATGAGCAGTTCTTC	CSVSRRISYNEQFF
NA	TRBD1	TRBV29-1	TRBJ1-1	TGCAGCGTCGTTGGACAGGGGGGAACTGAAGCTTTCTTT	CSVVGQGGTEAFF
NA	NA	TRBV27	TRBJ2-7	TGTGCCAGCAGTTTATCCCGGGTTACCTACGAGCAGTACTTC	CASSLSRVTYEQYF
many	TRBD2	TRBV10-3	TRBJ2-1	TGTGCCATCAGTGGTGGGACTAGCGGATCAAATGAGCAGTTCTTC	CAISGGTSGSNEQFF
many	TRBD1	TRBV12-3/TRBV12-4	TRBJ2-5	TGTGCCAGCAGTCCCGCCGGGACAGAAGAGACCCAGTACTTC	CASSPAGTEETQYF
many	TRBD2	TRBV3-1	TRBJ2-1	TGTGCCAGCAGCCAAGATGGAGCGGGAGAAATCGATGAGCAGTTCTTC	CASSQDGAGEIDEQFF
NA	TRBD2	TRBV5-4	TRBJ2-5	TGTGCCAGCAGCCCTAAGACTAGCCTGAAAGAGACCCAGTACTTC	CASSPKTSLKETQYF